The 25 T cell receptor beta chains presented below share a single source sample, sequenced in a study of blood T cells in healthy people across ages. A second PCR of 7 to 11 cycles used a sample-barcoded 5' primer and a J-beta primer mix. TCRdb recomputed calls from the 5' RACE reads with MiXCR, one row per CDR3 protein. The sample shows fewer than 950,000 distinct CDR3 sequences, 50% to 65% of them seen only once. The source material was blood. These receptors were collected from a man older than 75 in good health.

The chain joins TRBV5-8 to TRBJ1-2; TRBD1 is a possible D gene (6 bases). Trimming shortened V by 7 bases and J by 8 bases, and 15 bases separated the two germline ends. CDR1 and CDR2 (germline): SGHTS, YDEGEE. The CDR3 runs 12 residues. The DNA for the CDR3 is TGTGCCAGCGGTGACGACCAGGGGGGCTACACCTTC. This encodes CASGDDQGGYTF.

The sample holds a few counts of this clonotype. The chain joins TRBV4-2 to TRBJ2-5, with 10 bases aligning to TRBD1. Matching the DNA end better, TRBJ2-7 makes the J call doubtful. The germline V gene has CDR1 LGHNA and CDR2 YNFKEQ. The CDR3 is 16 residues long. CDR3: CASSLQGQGKLYEQYF. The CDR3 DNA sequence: TGTGCCAGCAGCCTCCAGGGACAGGGGAAATTATACGAGCAGTACTTC.

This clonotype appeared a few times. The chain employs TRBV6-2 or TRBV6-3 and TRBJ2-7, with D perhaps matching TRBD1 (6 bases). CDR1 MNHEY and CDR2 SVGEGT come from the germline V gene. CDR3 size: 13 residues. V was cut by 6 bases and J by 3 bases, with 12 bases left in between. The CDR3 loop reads CASSYRQDYEQYF. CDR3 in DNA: TGTGCCAGCAGCTACCGACAGGACTACGAGCAGTACTTC.

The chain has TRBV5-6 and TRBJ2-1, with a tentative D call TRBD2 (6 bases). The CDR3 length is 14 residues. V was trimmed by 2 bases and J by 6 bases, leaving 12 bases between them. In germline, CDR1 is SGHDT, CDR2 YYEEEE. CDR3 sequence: CASSFSGPGNEQFF. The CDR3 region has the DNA TGTGCCAGCAGCTTTAGCGGCCCGGGCAATGAGCAGTTCTTC.

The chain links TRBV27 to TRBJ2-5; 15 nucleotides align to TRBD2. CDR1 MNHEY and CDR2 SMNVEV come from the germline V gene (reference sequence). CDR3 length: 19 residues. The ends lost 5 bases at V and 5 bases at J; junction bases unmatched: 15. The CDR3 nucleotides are TGTGCCAGCAGTATCCGAGGACTAGCGGGAGGGCTCGGTAGCGAGACCCAGTACTTC. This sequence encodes CASSIRGLAGGLGSETQYF.

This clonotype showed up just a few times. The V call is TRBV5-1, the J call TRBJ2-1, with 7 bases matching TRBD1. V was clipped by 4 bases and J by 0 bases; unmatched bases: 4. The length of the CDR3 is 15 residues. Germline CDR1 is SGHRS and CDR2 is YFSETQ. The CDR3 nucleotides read TGCGCCAGCAGCCTGACAGGGATCTCCTACAATGAGCAGTTCTTC. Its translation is CASSLTGISYNEQFF.

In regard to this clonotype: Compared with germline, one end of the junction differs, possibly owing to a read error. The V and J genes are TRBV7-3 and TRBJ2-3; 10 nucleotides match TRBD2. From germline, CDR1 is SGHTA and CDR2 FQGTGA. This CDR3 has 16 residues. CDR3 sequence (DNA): TGTGCCAGCAGCTTAACGCCAGCGGGAGGGTTGGATATGCAGTATTTT. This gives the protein CASSLTPAGGLDMQYF.

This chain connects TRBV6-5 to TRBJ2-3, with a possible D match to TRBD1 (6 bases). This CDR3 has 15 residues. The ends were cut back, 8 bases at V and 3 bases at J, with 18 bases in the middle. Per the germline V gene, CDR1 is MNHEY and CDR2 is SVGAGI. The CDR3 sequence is CASSLLGGGTDTQYF. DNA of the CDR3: TGTGCCAGCTCACTCCTAGGGGGTGGTACAGATACGCAGTATTTT.

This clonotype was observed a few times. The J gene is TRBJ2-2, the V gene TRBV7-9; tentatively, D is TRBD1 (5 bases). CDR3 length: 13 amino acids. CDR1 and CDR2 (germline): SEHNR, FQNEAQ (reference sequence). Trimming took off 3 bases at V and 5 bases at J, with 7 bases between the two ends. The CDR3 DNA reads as TGTGCCAGCAGCTTGAGGACAACCGGGGAGCTGTTTTTT. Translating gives CASSLRTTGELFF.

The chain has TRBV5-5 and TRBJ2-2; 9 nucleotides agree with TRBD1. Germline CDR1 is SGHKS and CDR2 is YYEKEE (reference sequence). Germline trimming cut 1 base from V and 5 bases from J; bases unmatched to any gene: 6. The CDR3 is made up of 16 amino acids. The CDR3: CASSLKQGALTGELFF. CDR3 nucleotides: TGTGCCAGCAGCTTGAAACAGGGGGCTCTAACCGGGGAGCTGTTTTTT. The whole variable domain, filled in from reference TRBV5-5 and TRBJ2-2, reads DAGVTQSPTHLIKTRGQQVTLRCSPISGHKSVSWYQQVLGQGPQFIFQYYEKEERGRGNFPDRFSARQFPNYSSELNVNALLLGDSALYLCASSLKQGALTGELFFGEGSRLTVL.

The CDR3, as DNA: TGCAGTGCCCTGGGAGCCTTTGGCTACACCTTC. It codes for CSALGAFGYTF. This chain joins TRBV20-1 and TRBJ1-2; no definite D call. V was pared by 6 bases and J by 7 bases, with 12 bases between. The CDR3 covers 11 residues. The germline gives CDR1 DFQATT, CDR2 SNEGSKA (reference sequence).

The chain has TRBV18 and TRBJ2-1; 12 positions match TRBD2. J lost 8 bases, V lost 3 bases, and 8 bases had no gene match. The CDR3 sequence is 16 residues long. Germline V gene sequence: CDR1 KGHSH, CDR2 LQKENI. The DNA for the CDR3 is TGTGCCAGCTCACCCCAGACTAGCGGGAGTGGCGATGAGCAGTTCTTC. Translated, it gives CASSPQTSGSGDEQFF.

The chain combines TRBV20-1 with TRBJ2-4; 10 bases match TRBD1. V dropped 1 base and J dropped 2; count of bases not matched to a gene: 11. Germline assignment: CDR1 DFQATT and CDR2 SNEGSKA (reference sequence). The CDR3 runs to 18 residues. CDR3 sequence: CSARGLRTGGLTKNIQYF. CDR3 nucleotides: TGCAGTGCTAGAGGCCTCCGGACAGGGGGTTTGACCAAAAACATTCAGTACTTC.

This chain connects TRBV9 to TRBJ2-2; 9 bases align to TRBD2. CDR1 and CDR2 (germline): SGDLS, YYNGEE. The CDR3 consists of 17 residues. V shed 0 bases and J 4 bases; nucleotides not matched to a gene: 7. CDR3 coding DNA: TGTGCCAGCAGCGTAGAGGGGCGGGAGGGCCGCACCGGGGAGCTGTTTTTT. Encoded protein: CASSVEGREGRTGELFF.

The chain's CDR3 is CAWSRLYNEQYF. DNA for the CDR3: TGTGCCTGGTCTAGACTGTACAATGAGCAGTACTTC. V gene TRBV30 combines with J gene TRBJ2-7; D is unclear. Germline CDR1 reads GTSNPN; CDR2 reads SVGIG (reference sequence). The V end was cut by 5 bases, the J end by 7 bases, with 15 bases between. The CDR3 is 12 amino acids.

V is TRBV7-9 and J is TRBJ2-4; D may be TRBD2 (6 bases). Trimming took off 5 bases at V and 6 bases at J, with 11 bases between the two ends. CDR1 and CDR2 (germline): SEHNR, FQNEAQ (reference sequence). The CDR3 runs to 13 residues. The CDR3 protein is CASSQSGRNIQYF. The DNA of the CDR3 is TGTGCCAGCAGCCAATCCGGGAGAAACATTCAGTACTTC. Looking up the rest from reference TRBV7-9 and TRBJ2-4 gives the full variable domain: DTGVSQNPRHKITKRGQNVTFRCDPISEHNRLYWYRQTLGQGPEFLTYFQNEAQLEKSRLLSDRFSAERPKGSFSTLEIQRTEQGDSAMYLCASSQSGRNIQYFGAGTRLSVL.

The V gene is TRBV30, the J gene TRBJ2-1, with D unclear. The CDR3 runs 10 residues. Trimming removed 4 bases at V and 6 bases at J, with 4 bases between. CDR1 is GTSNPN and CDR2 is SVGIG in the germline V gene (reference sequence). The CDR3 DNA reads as TGTGCCTGGATGAGCAATGAGCAGTTCTTC. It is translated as CAWMSNEQFF.

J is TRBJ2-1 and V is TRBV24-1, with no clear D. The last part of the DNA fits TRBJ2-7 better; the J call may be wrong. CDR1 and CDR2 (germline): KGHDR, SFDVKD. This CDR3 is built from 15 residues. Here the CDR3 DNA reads TGTGCCACCAGTGACCCCACCGGGTCTGACAATGAGCAGTACTTC. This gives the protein CATSDPTGSDNEQYF.

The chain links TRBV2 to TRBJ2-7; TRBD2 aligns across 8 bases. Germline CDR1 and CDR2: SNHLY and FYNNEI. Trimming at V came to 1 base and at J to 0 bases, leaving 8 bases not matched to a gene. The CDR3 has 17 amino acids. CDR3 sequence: CASSEGLVAGNSYEQYF. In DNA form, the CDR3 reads TGTGCCAGCAGTGAAGGGTTGGTAGCGGGAAACTCCTACGAGCAGTACTTC.

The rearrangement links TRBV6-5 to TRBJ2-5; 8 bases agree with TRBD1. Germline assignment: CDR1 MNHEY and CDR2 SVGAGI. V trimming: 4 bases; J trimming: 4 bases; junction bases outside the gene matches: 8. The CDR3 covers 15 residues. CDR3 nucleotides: TGTGCCAGCAGTTCCTGGCAGGGGGCCGGAGAGACCCAGTACTTC. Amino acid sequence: CASSSWQGAGETQYF.

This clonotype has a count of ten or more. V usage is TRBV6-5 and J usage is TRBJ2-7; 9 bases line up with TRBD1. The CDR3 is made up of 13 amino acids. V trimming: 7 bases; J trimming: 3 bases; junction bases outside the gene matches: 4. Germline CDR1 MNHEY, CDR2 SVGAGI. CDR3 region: CASTSDRGYEQYF. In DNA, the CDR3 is TGTGCCAGCACATCGGACAGGGGCTACGAGCAGTACTTC.

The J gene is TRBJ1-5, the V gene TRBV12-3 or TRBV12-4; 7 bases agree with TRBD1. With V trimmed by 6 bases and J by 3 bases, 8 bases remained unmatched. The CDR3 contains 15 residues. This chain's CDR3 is CASSKAGTVNQPQHF. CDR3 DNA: TGTGCCAGCAGCAAGGCCGGGACAGTCAATCAGCCCCAGCATTTT.

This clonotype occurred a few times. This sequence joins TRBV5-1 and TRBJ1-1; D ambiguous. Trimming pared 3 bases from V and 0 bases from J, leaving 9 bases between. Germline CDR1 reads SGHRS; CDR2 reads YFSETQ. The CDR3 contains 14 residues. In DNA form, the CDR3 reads TGCGCCAGCAGCTATACGGGCCTGAACACTGAAGCTTTCTTT. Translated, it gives CASSYTGLNTEAFF.

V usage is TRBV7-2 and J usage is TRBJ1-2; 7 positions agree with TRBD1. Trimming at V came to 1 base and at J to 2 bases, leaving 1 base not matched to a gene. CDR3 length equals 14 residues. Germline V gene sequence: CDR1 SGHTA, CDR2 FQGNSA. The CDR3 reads CASSLGDRNYGYTF. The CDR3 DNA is TGTGCCAGCAGCTTAGGGGACAGAAACTATGGCTACACCTTC.

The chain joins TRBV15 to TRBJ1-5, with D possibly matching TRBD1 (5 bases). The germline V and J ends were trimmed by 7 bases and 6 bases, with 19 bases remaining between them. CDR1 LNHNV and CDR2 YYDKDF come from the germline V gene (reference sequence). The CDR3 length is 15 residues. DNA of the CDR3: TGTGCCACCAAAGGGGATACAGTGGGGACTCAGCCCCAGCATTTT. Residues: CATKGDTVGTQPQHF.